Here is one T cell receptor (beta chain) with its context. This specimen comes from a study of blood T cell repertoires in COVID-19. Trimming removed 1 base from V and 8 bases from J, with 12 bases in between. Germline lookup yields CDR1 SGHNT and CDR2 YENEEA. CDR3 size: 14 residues. In the authors' workflow: Reference gene primer amplification gave nucleated cell count estimates. TCRdb's table, derived via immunoSEQ multiplex PCR, lists solely in-frame clones and lacks some. V, J and clone size were drawn from that table, and D and trimming were deduced from the DNA. The sample has around 260,000 clones; 83% are singletons.

This chain connects TRBV11-3 to TRBJ2-1; maybe TRBD2 (6 bases). The TCR comes from a woman in her 50s who had recovered from COVID-19. The sequencing sample was made of peripheral blood. The CDR3 DNA reads as TGTGCCAGCAGCTTAGGGAGGGGTCCCTATGAGCAGTTCTTC. It yields the protein CASSLGRGPYEQFF.